This TCR beta chain originates from a study of cytomegalovirus exposure and HLA in healthy donors. Comments on this clone: What it binds is unknown.

Study-wide results and caveats: According to a later analysis, most TCR beta chains associated with CMV appeared HLA-restricted.

Primers included in the PCR were 60 Vbeta and 13 Jbeta primers. The data were produced by immunoSEQ multiplex PCR, yet TCRdb's version contains in-frame clones alone and is incomplete. The data show 80,000 to 95,000 clones, roughly 80% seen once. The sample taken for sequencing was PBMCs. The receptor was derived from a woman aged 30 to 39 in good health and CMV-seronegative.

The CDR3 region has the DNA TGTGCCAGCAGTCCGCGGACAGGGGGACAGACCCAGTACTTC. Its translation: CASSPRTGGQTQYF. This chain joins TRBV27 and TRBJ2-5, with 10 bases that match TRBD1. Germline V gene data show CDR1 as MNHEY and CDR2 as SMNVEV (reference sequence). J gave up 6 bases and V 5 bases, and 6 bases lay outside the gene matches. The CDR3 has 14 amino acids.